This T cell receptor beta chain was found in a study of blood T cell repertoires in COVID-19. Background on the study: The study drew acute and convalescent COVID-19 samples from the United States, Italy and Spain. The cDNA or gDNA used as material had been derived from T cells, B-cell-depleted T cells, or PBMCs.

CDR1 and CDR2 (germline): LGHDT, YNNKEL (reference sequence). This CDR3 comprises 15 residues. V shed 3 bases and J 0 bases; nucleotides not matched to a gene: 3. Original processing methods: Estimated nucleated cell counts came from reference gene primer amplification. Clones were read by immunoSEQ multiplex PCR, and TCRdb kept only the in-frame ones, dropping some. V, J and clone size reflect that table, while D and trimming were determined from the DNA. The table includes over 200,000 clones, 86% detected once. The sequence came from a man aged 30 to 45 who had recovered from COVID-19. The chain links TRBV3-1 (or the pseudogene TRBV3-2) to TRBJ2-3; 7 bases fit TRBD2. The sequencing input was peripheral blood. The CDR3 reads CASSQAGLSTDTQYF. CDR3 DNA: TGTGCCAGCAGCCAGGCGGGACTAAGCACAGATACGCAGTATTTT.